One sample yielded the 29 T cell receptor beta chains listed below, sequenced in a study of STAT5B mutations in CD4+ large granular lymphocyte leukemia. Measured with immunoSEQ multiplex PCR; TCRdb has only the in-frame clones, and not every one. The data hold more than 45,000 clones, with about three quarters observed a single time. Sequenced material: CD4+ T cells from blood buffy coats. The receptors derive from a human donor in good health.

V gene TRBV5-1 combines with J gene TRBJ2-7; the match to TRBD1 covers 10 bases. The CDR3 length is 17 residues. CDR1 is SGHRS, CDR2 YFSETQ, per germline. The junction had 6 bases not matched to a gene; V was cut back by 0 bases and J by 0 bases. For the CDR3, the DNA is TGCGCCAGCAGCTTGGCCGGGACAGGGGCAACCTCCTACGAGCAGTACTTC. Translation gives CASSLAGTGATSYEQYF.

This clone has more than one count but fewer than ten. The gene calls are TRBV7-9 and TRBJ2-3; D not resolved. CDR1 is SEHNR, CDR2 FQNEAQ, per germline (reference sequence). The CDR3 contains 13 residues. Trimming cost V 0 bases and J 5 bases, with 6 bases left between them. CDR3 region: CASSLAGRDTQYF. The DNA of the CDR3 is TGTGCCAGCAGCTTAGCAGGCAGAGATACGCAGTATTTT.

Concerning this clone: Other DNA sequences from this sample encode an identical CDR3 as well. The CDR3 loop is CASSVGGEGTEAFF. The CDR3 DNA follows: TGTGCCAGCAGCGTAGGTGGGGAGGGTACTGAAGCTTTCTTT. V usage is TRBV9 and J usage is TRBJ1-1; the D is unclear. CDR3 length: 14 residues. Germline lookup yields CDR1 SGDLS and CDR2 YYNGEE. The V gene lost 0 bases and the J gene lost 5 bases, with 11 bases spanning the gap.

This chain connects TRBV5-8 to TRBJ2-7; tentatively, D is TRBD1 or TRBD2 (6 bases each). Germline-derived CDR1 and CDR2 are SGHTS and YDEGEE. This CDR3 has 15 amino acids. V was pared by 0 bases and J by 4 bases, with 14 bases between. The CDR3 sequence: CASSLVGGHGYEQYV. The CDR3 bases are TGTGCCAGCAGCTTGGTTGGGGGGCACGGTTACGAGCAGTACGTC.

The chain carries TRBV21-1 and TRBJ2-7; the D segment call TRBD2 is taken from the table without a DNA check. TRBV21-1 is tagged as a pseudogene. The CDR3 spans 12 residues. CDR3 DNA: TGTGCCAGCAGCAAAGTAGCAAGAAGCCTTAACGTC. It specifies CASSKVARSLNV.

The table lists this clone with a few counts. This rearrangement joins TRBV6-5 to TRBJ1-6, with D perhaps TRBD1 (5 bases). This CDR3 comprises 13 residues. The V gene's germline CDR1 is MNHEY and CDR2 SVGAGI. The ends were cut back, 4 bases at V and 9 bases at J, with 10 bases in the middle. The CDR3 sequence is CASSWGWGSPLHF. In DNA form, the CDR3 reads TGTGCCAGCAGTTGGGGGTGGGGTTCACCCCTCCACTTT.

This clone appeared a few times. The chain joins TRBV29-1 to TRBJ1-1; D possibly corresponds to TRBD1 (6 bases). Trimming removed 6 bases from V and 5 bases from J, with 16 bases in between. The CDR3 runs to 13 residues. CDR1 is SQVTM, CDR2 ANQGSEA, per germline. The DNA for the CDR3 is TGCAGCGTCGCGTCAGGGGTTAGGACTGAAGCTTTCTTT. Translation gives CSVASGVRTEAFF.

The chain recombines TRBV5-1 with TRBJ2-2, with 12 bases lining up with TRBD2. The CDR3 has 15 amino acids. Trimming at V came to 3 bases and at J to 5 bases, leaving 2 bases not matched to a gene. CDR1 and CDR2 from the germline V gene are SGHRS and YFSETQ. CDR3 in DNA: TGCGCCAGCAGCTCCACTAGCGGGGGGACCGGGGAGCTGTTTTTT. Translation: CASSSTSGGTGELFF. Looking up the rest from reference TRBV5-1 and TRBJ2-2 gives the full variable domain: KAGVTQTPRYLIKTRGQQVTLSCSPISGHRSVSWYQQTPGQGLQFLFEYFSETQRNKGNFPGRFSGRQFSNSRSEMNVSTLELGDSALYLCASSSTSGGTGELFFGEGSRLTVL.

V gene TRBV6-6 combines with J gene TRBJ1-1; D might be TRBD1 (5 bases). V gave up 0 bases and J gave up 3 bases, with 8 bases separating them. The CDR3 is made up of 14 amino acids. Germline V lookup: CDR1 MNHNY, CDR2 SVGAGI (reference sequence). This chain's CDR3 is CASSYSGGDTEAFF. The CDR3 DNA sequence: TGTGCCAGCAGTTACTCCGGAGGGGACACTGAAGCTTTCTTT.

J is TRBJ2-7 and V is TRBV27; 11 bases agree with TRBD1. Trimming at V came to 0 bases and at J to 3 bases, leaving 7 bases not matched to a gene. Per the germline V gene, CDR1 is MNHEY and CDR2 is SMNVEV (reference sequence). The CDR3 loop spans 17 amino acids. CDR3 protein: CASSLSSGTGGRYEQYF. The DNA for the CDR3 is TGTGCCAGCAGTTTATCATCCGGGACAGGGGGTCGCTACGAGCAGTACTTC.

The rearrangement joins TRBV7-8 to TRBJ1-6; D unresolved. Trimming pared 1 base from V and 11 bases from J, leaving 15 bases between. The CDR3 spans 15 residues. Per germline, CDR1 SGHVS and CDR2 FQNEAQ. CDR3: CASSLGRESITPLHF. The CDR3 region has the DNA TGTGCCAGCAGCTTAGGTCGTGAAAGCATCACACCCCTCCACTTT.

This sequence joins TRBV2 and TRBJ1-3; possible D gene TRBD1, 5 bases. Germline V gene sequence: CDR1 SNHLY, CDR2 FYNNEI. The CDR3 runs 14 residues. Trimming shortened V by 7 bases and J by 2 bases, and 12 bases separated the two germline ends. The CDR3: CASKIGGAGNTIYF. CDR3 DNA sequence: TGTGCCAGCAAAATCGGGGGTGCTGGAAACACCATATATTTT.

The rearrangement links TRBV30 to TRBJ1-1; D is undetermined. V gave up 2 bases and J gave up 5 bases, with 9 bases separating them. The CDR3 extends over 12 amino acids. Germline V gene lookup returns CDR1 GTSNPN and CDR2 SVGIG (reference sequence). The CDR3 spells CAWSPDRTEAFF. Written as DNA, the CDR3 is TGTGCCTGGAGTCCGGACCGGACTGAAGCTTTCTTT.

The V call is TRBV28, the J call TRBJ2-7, with a possible D match to TRBD2 (6 bases). The CDR3 spans 14 residues. CDR1 and CDR2 (germline): MDHEN, SYDVKM. V lost 8 bases and J 7 bases, leaving 21 bases between the germline ends. The CDR3 region has the DNA TGTGCCAGCGCACGAGCTACCGTCGGGGGAGAGCAGTACGTC. The encoded protein is CASARATVGGEQYV.

This clone was picked up a small number of times. The genes are TRBV6-6 and TRBJ1-2, with D unresolved. Germline V CDR1 and CDR2: MNHNY, SVGAGI (reference sequence). Trimming cost V 5 bases and J 3 bases, with 10 bases left between them. The CDR3 sequence is 13 residues long. The CDR3 DNA follows: TGTGCCAGCAGTATCGGGGAGGACTATGGCTACACCTTC. Translated: CASSIGEDYGYTF.

The chain has TRBV7-2 and TRBJ2-1; TRBD2 might be the D (5 bases). The CDR3 runs 14 residues. Germline V gives CDR1 SGHTA, CDR2 FQGNSA. Trimming removed 0 bases from V and 6 bases from J, with 9 bases in between. CDR3 sequence reads: CASSLAGSSNEQFF. The CDR3 coding sequence is TGTGCCAGCAGCTTAGCGGGGAGCAGCAATGAGCAGTTCTTC.

Only one count was recorded for this clone. The chain has TRBV4-2 and TRBJ2-2; no firm D call. V lost 4 bases to trimming and J lost 4 bases, with 13 bases between them. Germline V gene lookup returns CDR1 LGHNA and CDR2 YNFKEQ. The CDR3 runs to 15 residues. The CDR3 sequence: CASSPPQGFTGELFF. The DNA for the CDR3 is TGTGCCAGCAGCCCCCCCCAAGGGTTCACCGGGGAGCTGTTTTTT.

In this sample, this clone turned up a few times. The CDR3 bases are TGTGCCAGCAGTACTAGCGGAGCGAACACCGGGGAGCTGTTTTTT. Translated, it gives CASSTSGANTGELFF. The V gene is TRBV6-5, the J gene TRBJ2-2; 8 nucleotides line up with TRBD2. V trimming: 5 bases; J trimming: 0 bases; junction bases outside the gene matches: 2. The germline CDR1 and CDR2 sequences are MNHEY and SVGAGI. The CDR3 loop spans 15 amino acids.

With respect to this clone: An end of the junction does not agree with germline; a read error may underlie this. The J gene is TRBJ2-3, the V gene TRBV7-7; D uncertain. CDR1 SSHAT and CDR2 FNYEAQ come from the germline V gene (reference sequence). This CDR3 has 15 residues. The CDR3, as DNA: TGTGCTAGCAGTCCGTCCGGGCCAAAAGACGATACGCAGTATTTT. It encodes CASSPSGPKDDTQYF.

V gene TRBV28 combines with J gene TRBJ2-1; 7 bases are a match to TRBD1. V lost 5 bases, J lost 4 bases, and 8 bases stayed unmatched. Germline values: CDR1 MDHEN, CDR2 SYDVKM. CDR3 length equals 15 residues. In DNA, the CDR3 is TGTGCCAGCAGTCTCGACGACAGGGCATACAATGAGCAGTTCTTC. It yields the protein CASSLDDRAYNEQFF. Drawing the rest from reference TRBV28 and TRBJ2-1, the complete variable domain is DVKVTQSSRYLVKRTGEKVFLECVQDMDHENMFWYRQDPGLGLRLIYFSYDVKMKEKGDIPEGYSVSREKKERFSLILESASTNQTSMYLCASSLDDRAYNEQFFGPGTRLTVL.

The rearrangement uses TRBV18 and TRBJ2-7; 13 nucleotides align to TRBD2. The trim removed 5 bases at V and 7 bases at J, leaving 14 bases unmatched. The germline CDR1 and CDR2 sequences are KGHSH and LQKENI. The CDR3 extends over 17 amino acids. The DNA of the CDR3 is TGTGCCAGCTCATCCCTTGGACTAGCGGGGGACCTACGAGAGCAGTACTTC. Translating it yields CASSSLGLAGDLREQYF.

This clone was observed a few times. The chain joins TRBV29-1 to TRBJ1-1; D remains unclear. Germline values: CDR1 SQVTM, CDR2 ANQGSEA. The CDR3 has 12 residues. V shed 8 bases and J shed 0 bases, with 10 bases lying between them. This chain's CDR3 is CSYRALNTEAFF. The CDR3 DNA sequence: TGCAGCTACCGGGCCCTGAACACTGAAGCTTTCTTT.

The chain joins TRBV29-1 to TRBJ2-2; 9 bases fit TRBD1. The trim removed 4 bases at V and 1 base at J, leaving 1 base unmatched. This CDR3 spans 14 amino acids. CDR1 and CDR2 from the germline V gene are SQVTM and ANQGSEA. CDR3 sequence (DNA): TGCAGCGTTGGGGGACAGGGGAACACCGGGGAGCTGTTTTTT. Amino acids: CSVGGQGNTGELFF.

This clone was observed once. The rearrangement joins TRBV10-3 to TRBJ1-6; no definite D call. V was cut by 1 base and J by 7 bases, with 14 bases left in between. The CDR3 spans 16 residues. Germline CDR1 is ENHRY and CDR2 is SYGVKD. The CDR3 sequence: CAISEFLEEPNSPLHF. The CDR3 bases are TGTGCCATCAGTGAGTTTCTGGAGGAACCAAATTCACCCCTCCACTTT.

Only a few counts were recorded for this clone. The chain links TRBV19 to TRBJ2-2; 7 positions match TRBD1. The germline V gene has CDR1 LNHDA and CDR2 SQIVND (reference sequence). The CDR3 totals 14 residues. V dropped 7 bases and J dropped 2; count of bases not matched to a gene: 4. The CDR3 reads CASTTGVNTGELFF. The CDR3 DNA reads TGTGCCAGTACTACAGGGGTCAACACCGGGGAGCTGTTTTTT.

The chain combines TRBV2 with TRBJ2-1; perhaps D is TRBD1 or TRBD2 (5 bases each). The CDR3 loop spans 14 amino acids. The germline CDR1 and CDR2 sequences are SNHLY and FYNNEI. Trimming removed 8 bases from V and 10 bases from J, with 21 bases in between. CDR3 nucleotide sequence: TGTGCCAGCTACCCCCCCGGTGGGGGTAGCGAGCAGTTCTTC. As protein: CASYPPGGGSEQFF.

This clone was detected a few times. The chain is built from TRBV11-3 and TRBJ1-1; D not resolved. Trimming cost V 3 bases and J 1 base, with 6 bases left between them. Germline V CDR1 and CDR2: SGHNT, YENEEA. The CDR3 spans 13 residues. In DNA, the CDR3 is TGTGCCAGCAGCTTTGGCGGGAACACTGAAGCTTTCTTT. Translated, it gives CASSFGGNTEAFF.

The rearrangement joins TRBV2 to TRBJ2-3; TRBD1 matches at 11 bases. Germline trimming cut 3 bases from V and 4 bases from J; bases unmatched to any gene: 0. This CDR3 has 14 residues. Germline V gives CDR1 SNHLY, CDR2 FYNNEI. The CDR3 nucleotides read TGTGCCAGCAGTGAGGGACAGGGGGCAGATACGCAGTATTTT. Its protein is CASSEGQGADTQYF. Full variable domain (outside the CDR3, taken from reference TRBV2 and TRBJ2-3): EPEVTQTPSHQVTQMGQEVILRCVPISNHLYFYWYRQILGQKVEFLVSFYNNEISEKSEIFDDQFSVERPDGSNFTLKIRSTKLEDSAMYFCASSEGQGADTQYFGPGTRLTVL.

The chain joins TRBV6-5 to TRBJ1-6; D is ambiguous. The CDR3 is 15 residues long. The V gene lost 2 bases and the J gene lost 0 bases, with 5 bases spanning the gap. CDR1 and CDR2 from the germline V gene are MNHEY and SVGAGI. The chain's CDR3 is CASSYAGSYNSPLHF. As DNA, the CDR3 is TGTGCCAGCAGTTACGCGGGCTCCTATAATTCACCCCTCCACTTT.